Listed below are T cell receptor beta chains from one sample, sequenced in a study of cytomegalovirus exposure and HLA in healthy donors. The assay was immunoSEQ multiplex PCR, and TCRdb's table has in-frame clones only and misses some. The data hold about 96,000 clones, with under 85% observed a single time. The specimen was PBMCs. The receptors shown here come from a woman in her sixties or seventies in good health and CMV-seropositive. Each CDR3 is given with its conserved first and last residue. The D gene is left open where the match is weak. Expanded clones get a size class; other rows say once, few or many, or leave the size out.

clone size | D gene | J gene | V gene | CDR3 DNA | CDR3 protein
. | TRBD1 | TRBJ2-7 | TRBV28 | TGTGCCAGCAGTTTTAGGGGGCTCGAGCAGTACTTC | CASSFRGLEQYF
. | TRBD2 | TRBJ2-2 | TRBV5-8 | TGTGCCAGCAGCCCCGCGGGGGTTGTTGGCGGGGAGCTGTTTTTT | CASSPAGVVGGELFF
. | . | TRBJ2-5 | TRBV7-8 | TGTGCCAGCAGCTTAGGGGCGGGGCCTTTGGGGGGAGAGACCCAGTACTTC | CASSLGAGPLGGETQYF
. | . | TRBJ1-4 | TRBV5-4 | TGTGCCAGCAGCTTGGGGGGGGACAATGAAAAACTGTTTTTT | CASSLGGDNEKLFF
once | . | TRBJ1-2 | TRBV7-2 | TGTGCCAGCAGCACACCCAGCGGAGGGAACTATGGCTACACCTTC | CASSTPSGGNYGYTF
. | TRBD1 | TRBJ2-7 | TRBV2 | TGTGCCAGCACCCGGCCCCGGGACAGCTACGAGCAGTACTTC | CASTRPRDSYEQYF
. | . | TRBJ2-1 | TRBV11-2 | TGTGCCAGCAGCTTAATGGGGGGAGGGGGAGTTAATGAGCAGTTCTTC | CASSLMGGGGVNEQFF
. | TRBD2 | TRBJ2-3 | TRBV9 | TGTGCCAGCAACCAGGGAGGACTAGACGCCCGGTATTTT | CASNQGGLDARYF
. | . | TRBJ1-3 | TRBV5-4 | TGTGCCAGCAGCCCCATGGCAGGAAACACCATATATTTT | CASSPMAGNTIYF
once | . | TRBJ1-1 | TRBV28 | TGTGCCAGCAGAGGGGGAGGGGCCCGTTTTGAAGCTTTCTTT | CASRGGGARFEAFF
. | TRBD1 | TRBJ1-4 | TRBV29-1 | TGCAGCGTGGCGACAGGGGGCAGAACTAATGAAAAACTGTTTTTT | CSVATGGRTNEKLFF
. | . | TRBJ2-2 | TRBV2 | TGTGCCAGCAGTGTATCGGGGGACACCGGGGAGCTGTTTTTT | CASSVSGDTGELFF
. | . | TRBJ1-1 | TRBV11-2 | TGTGCCAGCAGCTTAGATCGGAACACTGAAGCTTTCTTT | CASSLDRNTEAFF
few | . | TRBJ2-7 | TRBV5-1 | TGCGCCAGCAGCTTGGCCGGGAGTCATCCCACCTACGAGCAGTACTTC | CASSLAGSHPTYEQYF
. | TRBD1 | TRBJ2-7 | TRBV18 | TGTGCCAGCTTAAGGACAGGGTCCCACGAGCAGTACTTC | CASLRTGSHEQYF
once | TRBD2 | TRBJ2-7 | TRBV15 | TGTGCCACCAGCTCCAAGCCCCTAGCGGGTGGATACGAGCAGTACTTC | CATSSKPLAGGYEQYF
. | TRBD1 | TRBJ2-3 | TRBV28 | TGTGCCAGCAGGGGTGCGGACAGGTTGACCGATACGCAGTATTTT | CASRGADRLTDTQYF
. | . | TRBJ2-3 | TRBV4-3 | TGCGCCAGCAGCCGGACGGGGGGCATAGATACGCAGTATTTT | CASSRTGGIDTQYF
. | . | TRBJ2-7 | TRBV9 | TGTGCCAGCAGCGTCGGTTCAGGGTCCTACGAGCAGTACTTC | CASSVGSGSYEQYF
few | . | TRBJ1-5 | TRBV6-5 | TGTGCCAGCAGGAGATTAATCAATCAGCCCCAGCATTTT | CASRRLINQPQHF
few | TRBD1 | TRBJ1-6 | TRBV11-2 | TGTGCCAGCAGCCGTACGACAGGGTCGGAGGGTTCACCCCTCCACTTT | CASSRTTGSEGSPLHF
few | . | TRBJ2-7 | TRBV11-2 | TGTGCCAGCAGCCTAGCGCCGATAACAGGAGGGGAGCAGTACTTC | CASSLAPITGGEQYF
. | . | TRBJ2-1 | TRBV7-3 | TGTGCCAGCAGCCCATCGGGGGTTGAGCAGTTCTTC | CASSPSGVEQFF
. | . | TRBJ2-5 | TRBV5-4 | TGTGCCAGCAGCTCCGGGTCGCACCAAGAGACCCAGTACTTC | CASSSGSHQETQYF
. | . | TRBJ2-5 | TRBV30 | TGTGCCTGGGGTGGGGGCAGATCCGTCACCCAGTACTTC | CAWGGGRSVTQYF
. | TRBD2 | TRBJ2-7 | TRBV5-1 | TGCGCCAGTAAACAGCGGGGCGGCTCCTACGAGCAGTACTTC | CASKQRGGSYEQYF
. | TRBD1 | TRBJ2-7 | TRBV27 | TGTGCCAGCAGCACAGGGGACACCTACGAGCAGTACTTC | CASSTGDTYEQYF
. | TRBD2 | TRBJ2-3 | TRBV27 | TGTGCCAGCAGACTTACTAGCGGGAGAACAGATACGCAGTATTTT | CASRLTSGRTDTQYF
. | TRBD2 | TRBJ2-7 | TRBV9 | TGTGCCAGCAGCGCGACTAGCGGGAGGAGCTACGAGCAGTACTTC | CASSATSGRSYEQYF
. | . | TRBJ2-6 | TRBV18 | TGTGCCAGCTCACCACGGGAGGACTCTGGGGCCAACGTCCTGACTTTC | CASSPREDSGANVLTF
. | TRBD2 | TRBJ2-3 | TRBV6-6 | TGTGCCAGCAGCCTAGCGGGAGCGGGGGATACGCAGTATTTT | CASSLAGAGDTQYF
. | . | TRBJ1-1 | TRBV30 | TGTGCCTGGAGGGTCAGGCTGAACACTGAAGCTTTCTTT | CAWRVRLNTEAFF
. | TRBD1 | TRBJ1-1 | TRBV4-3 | TGCGCCAGCAGCCAGCCGGACAGGGCGACTGAAGCTTTCTTT | CASSQPDRATEAFF
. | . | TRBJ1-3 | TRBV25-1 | TGTGCCAGCACCCCCGGACAGAGCTCTGGAAACACCATATATTTT | CASTPGQSSGNTIYF
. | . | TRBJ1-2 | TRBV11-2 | TGTGCCAGCAGCGCCTCCCGACAGATGGATGGCTACACCTTC | CASSASRQMDGYTF
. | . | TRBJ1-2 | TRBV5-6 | TGTGCCAGCAGCTTGGACAGCTATGGCTACACCTTC | CASSLDSYGYTF
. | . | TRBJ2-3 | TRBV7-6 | TGTGCCAGCAGACTGATTAGCACAGATACGCAGTATTTT | CASRLISTDTQYF